This paragraph covers one T cell receptor (beta chain) sequence. Its antigen is unidentified. The sample providers were healthy Caucasian people from Russia, aged roughly 6 to 95. This entry belongs to a study of blood T cells in healthy people across ages. Whole-study results and caveats: In these data, TCR beta diversity tracked strongly with naive T cell percentage.

The authors ran a second PCR of about 6 to 11 cycles using a sample-barcoded 5' primer and a J-beta primer mix. Each cDNA molecule was tagged by a template-switch adaptor that had 12 random nucleotides. TCRdb recomputed calls from the 5' RACE reads with MiXCR, one row per CDR3 protein. The table lists about 970,000 distinct CDR3 sequences, roughly 51% of them singletons, with over 20% in the top ten. Between the trimmed V and J ends, which lost 4 bases and 6 bases, there was a span of 10 bases. The germline CDR1 and CDR2 sequences are ENHRY and SYGVKD. This CDR3 has 13 residues. The chain couples TRBV10-3 to TRBJ1-5; D is perhaps TRBD1 (5 bases). The sequence came from a woman between 55 and 75 years old in good health. The source material was blood. The CDR3, as DNA: TGTGCCATCAGTGTCCAGGGTGGTCAGCCCCAGCATTTT. Its protein product is CAISVQGGQPQHF.